These 22 T cell receptor beta chains were all obtained from the same sample, sequenced in a study of blood T cell repertoires in COVID-19 (dated by TCRdb to 2018 to 2020). Library prep was done by the immunoSEQ multiplex PCR assay. TCRdb stores this immuneACCESS table with in-frame sequences only. Part of the clones is absent; in the studies checked, under half of the shortfall reflects unresolved V genes, and no reason is known for the rest. In all, the sample holds roughly 250,000 clones, and 90% to 95% of those were seen once. Approximately 2% of the sample is held by the ten biggest clonotypes. The sample was PBMCs or T cells enriched from blood (not recorded which). The source of these receptors is a woman under 30 who had recovered from COVID-19.

This clone was seen just once. The chain carries TRBV11-3 and TRBJ1-1; D remains unclear. Looked up from germline, CDR1 is SGHNT and CDR2 is YENEEA. This CDR3 comprises 15 residues. Trimming left V 5 bases short and J 4 bases short, with 17 bases between. DNA of the CDR3: TGTGCCAGCAGCCCGAAAACCTATGCCCCCACTGAAGCTTTCTTT. Its translation is CASSPKTYAPTEAFF.

The genes are TRBV4-2 and TRBJ2-3, with TRBD2 matching over 9 bases. Trimming took 0 bases from V and 2 from J; bases not matched to a gene: 12. This CDR3 is 19 amino acids long. Germline V gene data show CDR1 as LGHNA and CDR2 as YNFKEQ. CDR3 residues: CASSQDLKRASGTTDTQYF. In nucleotides, the CDR3 is TGTGCCAGCAGCCAAGATCTTAAACGGGCTAGCGGGACCACAGATACGCAGTATTTT.

The chain employs TRBV9 and TRBJ1-2, with D tentatively TRBD1 (5 bases). CDR3 size: 17 residues. The V gene lost 0 bases and the J gene lost 0 bases, with 15 bases spanning the gap. Germline CDR1 reads SGDLS; CDR2 reads YYNGEE. As DNA, the CDR3 is TGTGCCAGCAGCGTAGCTGCACAGGCCCTAACTAACTATGGCTACACCTTC. This encodes CASSVAAQALTNYGYTF. The whole variable domain, remainder taken from reference TRBV9 and TRBJ1-2, is DSGVTQTPKHLITATGQRVTLRCSPRSGDLSVYWYQQSLDQGLQFLIQYYNGEERAKGNILERFSAQQFPDLHSELNLSSLELGDSALYFCASSVAAQALTNYGYTFGSGTRLTVV.

This chain connects TRBV9 to TRBJ1-1; unclear D gene. The CDR3 sequence is 14 residues long. In germline, CDR1 is SGDLS, CDR2 YYNGEE. V lost 2 bases and J lost 1, with 9 bases in between. CDR3 region: CASSVDLRNTEAFF. CDR3 nucleotide sequence: TGTGCCAGCAGCGTTGATCTCAGGAACACTGAAGCTTTCTTT.

V and J are TRBV7-2 and TRBJ2-7; 8 nucleotides match TRBD2. CDR1 and CDR2 from the germline V gene are SGHTA and FQGNSA. Trimming cost V 6 bases and J 0 bases; bases outside gene matches: 10. CDR3 length: 16 amino acids. The CDR3 loop is CASRLRGGASSYEQYF. CDR3 DNA: TGTGCCAGCAGGTTACGGGGGGGGGCGAGCTCCTACGAGCAGTACTTC.

The gene calls are TRBV6-5 and TRBJ2-7; TRBD1 agrees at 7 bases. From germline, CDR1 is MNHEY and CDR2 SVGAGI. This CDR3 is 15 amino acids long. V lost 10 bases to trimming and J lost 0 bases; unmatched junction nucleotides: 12. The CDR3 loop reads CATGPKQGISYEQYF. CDR3 nucleotide sequence: TGTGCCACCGGCCCGAAACAGGGGATCTCCTACGAGCAGTACTTC.

The V call is TRBV27, the J call TRBJ2-7, with D maybe TRBD1 (5 bases). The CDR3 length is 15 residues. Germline CDR1 is MNHEY and CDR2 is SMNVEV (reference sequence). V was clipped by 6 bases and J by 2 bases, with 17 bases between them. Here the CDR3 DNA reads TGTGCCAGCAGGCCGCACCAGACAGCTACCTACGAGCAGTACTTC. This codes for CASRPHQTATYEQYF.

The chain is built from TRBV6-6 and TRBJ1-1; a weak D match, TRBD1 (6 bases). The germline V and J ends were trimmed by 0 bases and 4 bases, with 12 bases remaining between them. The CDR3 is 15 amino acids. The germline V gene has CDR1 MNHNY and CDR2 SVGAGI (reference sequence). This chain's CDR3 is CASSYSYLQGTEAFF. The CDR3 DNA reads TGTGCCAGCAGTTACTCGTATCTACAGGGCACTGAAGCTTTCTTT.

This sequence joins TRBV7-2 and TRBJ2-3, with D possibly matching TRBD1 (8 bases). This CDR3 contains 16 residues. CDR1 and CDR2 (germline): SGHTA, FQGNSA. Trimming shortened V by 5 bases and J by 3 bases, and 18 bases separated the two germline ends. CDR3 region: CASSLTTGEGTDTQYF. The DNA of the CDR3 is TGTGCCAGCAGCCTAACGACAGGGGAGGGGACAGATACGCAGTATTTT.

The chain uses TRBV19 and TRBJ2-7; 7 bases match TRBD2. Germline CDR1 LNHDA, CDR2 SQIVND (reference sequence). Unmatched junction bases numbered 6, after V lost 5 bases and J lost 2 bases. The CDR3 is made up of 14 amino acids. The CDR3 DNA reads as TGTGCCAGTAGTCCCCAGCGGGGAACCTACGAGCAGTACTTC. This gives the protein CASSPQRGTYEQYF.

The rearrangement links TRBV3-1 (or the pseudogene TRBV3-2) to TRBJ1-5, with 7 bases aligning to TRBD1. The germline gives CDR1 LGHDT, CDR2 YNNKEL (reference sequence). The V and J ends lost 0 bases and 6 bases, in that order; junction bases with no gene match: 8. The CDR3 spans 16 residues. The CDR3 is CASSQDLITGVQPQHF. As DNA, the CDR3 is TGTGCCAGCAGCCAAGACCTAATAACAGGGGTTCAGCCCCAGCATTTT.

The chain links TRBV3-1 (or the pseudogene TRBV3-2) to TRBJ1-4; 9 bases are shared with TRBD1. With V trimmed by 0 bases and J by 7 bases, 6 bases remained unmatched. The CDR3 has 16 amino acids. Germline V lookup: CDR1 LGHDT, CDR2 YNNKEL (reference sequence). CDR3 protein: CASSQDQDRGSEKLFF. The CDR3 DNA sequence: TGTGCCAGCAGCCAAGATCAGGACAGGGGCAGTGAAAAACTGTTTTTT.

This chain joins TRBV27 and TRBJ1-5; a possible D gene is TRBD1 (5 bases). CDR1 is MNHEY, CDR2 SMNVEV, per germline (reference sequence). The CDR3 is 14 amino acids. V was pared by 4 bases and J by 4 bases, with 11 bases between. The DNA for the CDR3 is TGTGCCAGCAGTTGGGGGGGGAATAATCAGCCCCAGCATTTT. This sequence encodes CASSWGGNNQPQHF.

The V and J genes are TRBV25-1 and TRBJ2-5; D is unclear. With 6 bases removed from V and 3 bases from J, the gap between germline ends came to 17 bases. Germline CDR1 and CDR2: MGHDK and SYGVNS. The CDR3 is 15 amino acids. CDR3 protein: CASSPPGVGKETQYF. Here the CDR3 DNA reads TGTGCCAGCAGCCCCCCAGGTGTGGGCAAAGAGACCCAGTACTTC.

The gene calls are TRBV27 and TRBJ2-3; TRBD2 matches 7 bases. The ends lost 6 bases at V and 0 bases at J; junction bases unmatched: 3. This CDR3 comprises 14 residues. The germline V gene has CDR1 MNHEY and CDR2 SMNVEV (reference sequence). CDR3 loop: CASRRSGSTDTQYF. The CDR3 bases are TGTGCCAGCAGACGTAGCGGGAGCACAGATACGCAGTATTTT.

In this sample, this clone turned up once. The same CDR3 arises from other DNA sequences in this sample as well. The gene calls are TRBV2 and TRBJ2-2; 13 nucleotides line up with TRBD2. Germline CDR1 is SNHLY and CDR2 is FYNNEI. Trimming removed 6 bases from V and 3 bases from J; junction bases left unmatched: 1. The CDR3 loop spans 15 amino acids. The CDR3 region is CASRGLAGYTGELFF. CDR3 nucleotides: TGTGCCAGCAGGGGACTAGCGGGATACACCGGGGAGCTGTTTTTT. The full variable domain, with the rest looked up from reference TRBV2 and TRBJ2-2, is EPEVTQTPSHQVTQMGQEVILRCVPISNHLYFYWYRQILGQKVEFLVSFYNNEISEKSEIFDDQFSVERPDGSNFTLKIRSTKLEDSAMYFCASRGLAGYTGELFFGEGSRLTVL.

This sequence joins TRBV27 and TRBJ2-2, with 8 nucleotides matching TRBD1. Germline CDR1 reads MNHEY; CDR2 reads SMNVEV (reference sequence). The CDR3 spans 18 residues. The junction had 20 bases not matched to a gene; V was cut back by 8 bases and J by 6 bases. Written as DNA, the CDR3 is TGTGCCAGCGGCCGATTTCTTTCCGGGACAGGCGCACCCGGGGAGCTGTTTTTT. It yields the protein CASGRFLSGTGAPGELFF.

This chain uses TRBV19 with TRBJ1-1, with 8 bases lining up with TRBD1. Germline V gene data show CDR1 as LNHDA and CDR2 as SQIVND (reference sequence). The CDR3 contains 15 residues. The V gene end was trimmed by 7 bases and the J gene end by 1 base; junction bases not matched to a gene: 8. In nucleotides, the CDR3 is TGTGCCAGTAAATACCAGGGGGCATCGAACACTGAAGCTTTCTTT. Amino acids: CASKYQGASNTEAFF.

The V gene is TRBV4-1, the J gene TRBJ1-2, with 8 nucleotides matching TRBD1. The CDR3 contains 14 residues. V lost 0 bases and J lost 7; bases outside the gene matches: 4. Germline assignment: CDR1 MGHRA and CDR2 YSYEKL. DNA for the CDR3: TGCGCCAGCAGCCAAGACGTACAGGGGGGTGGCTACACCTTC. Amino acid sequence: CASSQDVQGGGYTF.

The chain links TRBV6-2 or TRBV6-3 to TRBJ1-4; D is unclear. This CDR3 is 12 amino acids long. V was pared by 4 bases and J by 10 bases, with 10 bases between. The germline V gene has CDR1 MNHEY and CDR2 SVGEGT. The CDR3 nucleotides read TGTGCCAGCAGTTCGGGGTTGGGAAAACTGTTTTTT. It is translated as CASSSGLGKLFF.

This chain connects TRBV29-1 to TRBJ2-7; 9 bases fit TRBD2. Trimming cost V 4 bases and J 1 base; bases outside gene matches: 5. The length of the CDR3 is 14 residues. Germline V CDR1 and CDR2: SQVTM, ANQGSEA. The CDR3 bases are TGCAGCGTTGGATTGGCGGGAGGGTCCTACGAGCAGTACTTC. Amino acid sequence: CSVGLAGGSYEQYF.

V is TRBV11-2 and J is TRBJ2-5, with D tentatively TRBD2 (6 bases). Germline CDR1 and CDR2: SGHAT and FQNNGV. V shed 6 bases and J shed 5 bases, with 13 bases lying between them. The CDR3 is 13 residues long. In DNA form, the CDR3 reads TGTGCCAGCAGTCCGGGACTTGAGGAGACCCAGTACTTC. This translates into CASSPGLEETQYF.